The T cell receptor (beta chain) described here comes from a study of response to subunit inactivated influenza vaccine. Each CDR3 protein gets one entry after TCRdb re-called the RT-PCR reads with MiXCR. Of fewer than 550,000 distinct CDR3 sequences listed, about 25% are singletons. With 5 bases removed from V and 0 bases from J, the gap between germline ends came to 12 bases. Germline CDR1 MDHEN, CDR2 SYDVKM. This CDR3 is 15 amino acids long. V usage is TRBV28 and J usage is TRBJ2-3; D not resolved. This sequence originates from a middle-aged man who received an inactivated influenza vaccine. Source: CD4+ T cells sorted from PBMCs, taken around 5 days after vaccination. CDR3 nucleotide sequence: TGTGCCAGCAGTCCGGCGGATGGTAGCACAGATACGCAGTATTTT. The encoded protein is CASSPADGSTDTQYF.